The clone carrying this TCR beta chain occurred a few times. TCRdb reprocessed the 5' RACE reads with MiXCR, giving one entry per CDR3 protein. Among 40,000 to 45,000 distinct CDR3 sequences listed, approximately 15% were seen once. The CDR3 is 15 residues long. The ends were cut back, 3 bases at V and 6 bases at J, with 15 bases in the middle. Germline V gene data show CDR1 as LGHDT and CDR2 as YNNKEL (reference sequence). This sample is drawn from a study of spatial heterogeneity in lung cancer. The overall study: Fewer alpha-chain than beta-chain sequences were consistently detected.

Time point reported: sample taken at primary tumor resection. Whole RNA came from tumor, nontumor lung or frozen PBMC and was sequenced without being sorted. V usage is TRBV3-1 and J usage is TRBJ2-1; tentatively, D is TRBD2 (6 bases). The sample in question was PBMCs, obtained at surgery. This receptor was taken from a male donor with early-stage non-small cell lung cancer. The CDR3, as DNA: TGTGCCAGCAGCCACAGCCGGGACTTGACCAATGAGCAGTTCTTC. It specifies CASSHSRDLTNEQFF.